One sample yielded the 25 T cell receptor beta chains listed below, sequenced in a study of shared clonotypes between healthy human individuals. Naive CD8 cells lacked CD45RO, underwent positive selection for CCR7 and left out terminally differentiated effector memory CD45RA+ cells. Sequencing used immunoSEQ multiplex PCR; TCRdb keeps in-frame clones, though not all of them. The sample holds about 2 million clones, roughly 95% seen once. The specimen was naive CD8+ T cells sorted from blood. The receptors come from a man between 18 and 35 years old in good health.

V is TRBV4-1 and J is TRBJ1-6, with TRBD1 as a possible D gene (5 bases). The CDR3 runs to 13 residues. Trimming removed 4 bases from V and 6 bases from J, with 7 bases in between. Germline V gene data show CDR1 as MGHRA and CDR2 as YSYEKL. In nucleotides, the CDR3 is TGCGCCAGCAGCCCGACAGTTAATTCACCCCTCCACTTT. As protein: CASSPTVNSPLHF.

The chain joins TRBV28 to TRBJ2-3; TRBD2 matches at 12 bases. Trimming cost V 5 bases and J 0 bases; bases outside gene matches: 3. The CDR3 is 16 amino acids. CDR1 and CDR2 from the germline V gene are MDHEN and SYDVKM. CDR3 loop: CASSLGTSGSTDTQYF. The CDR3 DNA follows: TGTGCCAGCAGTCTAGGGACTAGCGGGAGCACAGATACGCAGTATTTT.

This chain links TRBV4-1 with TRBJ1-5; perhaps TRBD1 as D (6 bases). CDR1 and CDR2 from the germline V gene are MGHRA and YSYEKL. The CDR3 consists of 18 residues. Trimming shortened V by 0 bases and J by 5 bases, and 20 bases separated the two germline ends. CDR3 nucleotides: TGCGCCAGCAGCCAAGAGTCCCCGACAGGCTTCCAAGATCAGCCCCAGCATTTT. This encodes CASSQESPTGFQDQPQHF.

The chain joins TRBV28 to TRBJ2-2; D remains unclear. The germline V gene encodes CDR1 MDHEN and CDR2 SYDVKM. Trimming shortened V by 6 bases and J by 2 bases, and 10 bases separated the two germline ends. The CDR3 extends over 14 amino acids. The CDR3 loop reads CASSPHINTGELFF. CDR3 in DNA: TGTGCCAGCAGCCCCCACATCAACACCGGGGAGCTGTTTTTT.

For this clone: Other DNA sequences in the same sample also yield this CDR3. The V and J genes are TRBV4-1 and TRBJ2-3; the match to TRBD2 covers 11 bases. Germline assignment: CDR1 MGHRA and CDR2 YSYEKL. The CDR3 has 15 amino acids. V gave up 4 bases and J gave up 1 base; unmatched junction bases: 1. The CDR3 bases are TGCGCCAGCAGCCTTAGCGGGGGGGGCACAGATACGCAGTATTTT. It is translated as CASSLSGGGTDTQYF.

The chain uses TRBV4-1 and TRBJ2-7; 9 nucleotides line up with TRBD1. Germline lookup yields CDR1 MGHRA and CDR2 YSYEKL. V was pared by 3 bases and J by 6 bases, with 9 bases of the junction left unmatched. CDR3 size: 15 residues. In DNA, the CDR3 is TGCGCCAGCAGCCATCCTGGGACAGGGTCGGGCGAGCAGTACTTC. This codes for CASSHPGTGSGEQYF.

The table lists this clone with a few counts. J is TRBJ2-1 and V is TRBV6-1; 13 positions agree with TRBD2. The ends lost 4 bases at V and 7 bases at J; junction bases unmatched: 4. This CDR3 has 15 residues. Germline lookup yields CDR1 MNHNS and CDR2 SASEGT. The CDR3 region has the DNA TGTGCCAGCAGTGCCGGGACTAGCGGGATAAATGAGCAGTTCTTC. Translation: CASSAGTSGINEQFF.

V is TRBV27 and J is TRBJ2-3; TRBD2 matches at 8 bases. From germline, CDR1 is MNHEY and CDR2 SMNVEV (reference sequence). Trimming at V came to 4 bases and at J to 2 bases, leaving 8 bases not matched to a gene. The CDR3 is 16 amino acids. CDR3 residues: CASSSSAGESTDTQYF. Here the CDR3 DNA reads TGTGCCAGCAGTTCCTCAGCGGGGGAGTCCACAGATACGCAGTATTTT.

This chain uses TRBV6-6 with TRBJ1-1; TRBD1 matches 7 bases. V lost 5 bases to trimming and J lost 4 bases; unmatched junction nucleotides: 10. CDR1 and CDR2 from the germline V gene are MNHNY and SVGAGI (reference sequence). The CDR3 is 15 residues long. The CDR3 loop is CASSQLQGIGTEAFF. DNA of the CDR3: TGTGCCAGCAGTCAATTACAGGGGATAGGCACTGAAGCTTTCTTT.

The V call is TRBV9, the J call TRBJ1-2; maybe TRBD1 (5 bases). CDR1 is SGDLS, CDR2 YYNGEE, per germline. V lost 2 bases, J lost 1 base, and 15 bases lay in between. This CDR3 is 16 amino acids long. CDR3 sequence: CASSVSFGAINYGYTF. The CDR3 DNA reads as TGTGCCAGCAGCGTCAGTTTTGGGGCTATTAACTATGGCTACACCTTC.

CDR3 nucleotide sequence: TGTGCCAGCAGTGAAGAGTATAGCGGGGGCCTCTACCAAGAGACCCAGTACTTC. Translating it yields CASSEEYSGGLYQETQYF. The chain combines TRBV6-1 with TRBJ2-5; the match to TRBD2 covers 9 bases. CDR1 MNHNS and CDR2 SASEGT come from the germline V gene. Trimming took 1 base from V and 0 from J; bases not matched to a gene: 9. The CDR3 runs to 18 residues.

CDR3 coding DNA: TGTGCCAGCAGTTTAATGTGGGGGCAGCCCTACGAGCAGTACTTC. It yields the protein CASSLMWGQPYEQYF. The V call is TRBV27, the J call TRBJ2-7, with D possibly matching TRBD1 (6 bases). This CDR3 is built from 15 residues. V lost 2 bases to trimming and J lost 2 bases, with 13 bases between them. Looked up from germline, CDR1 is MNHEY and CDR2 is SMNVEV (reference sequence).

V is TRBV4-3 and J is TRBJ2-7, with TRBD1 matching over 8 bases. The germline CDR1 and CDR2 sequences are LGHNA and YSLEER. The CDR3 spans 16 residues. After removal of 3 bases from V and 1 base from J, the junction contained 8 bases not matched to a gene. The CDR3 here is CASSQSRTGLSYEQYF. The CDR3 coding sequence is TGCGCCAGCAGCCAGTCCAGGACAGGGCTTTCCTACGAGCAGTACTTC.

This chain connects TRBV30 to TRBJ1-2; D not certain. This CDR3 has 13 amino acids. V lost 7 bases to trimming and J lost 0 bases, with 12 bases between them. CDR1 GTSNPN and CDR2 SVGIG come from the germline V gene (reference sequence). The CDR3 DNA reads as TGTGCCTCCCAGCCGGCTACTAACTATGGCTACACCTTC. It yields the protein CASQPATNYGYTF.

The V gene is TRBV6-5, the J gene TRBJ2-7; D possibly corresponds to TRBD1 (5 bases). CDR1 is MNHEY and CDR2 is SVGAGI in the germline V gene. There are 11 residues in the CDR3. Deletions cut 6 bases from V and 6 bases from J, with 9 bases between. The CDR3 DNA reads TGTGCCAGCAGCCAGGGCCGCGAGCAGTACTTC. Translated: CASSQGREQYF.

This chain uses TRBV5-1 with TRBJ2-6; 7 bases are shared with TRBD1. From germline, CDR1 is SGHRS and CDR2 YFSETQ. CDR3 length: 18 amino acids. V was clipped by 2 bases and J by 0 bases; unmatched bases: 8. CDR3 in amino acids: CASSLTGQKNSGANVLTF. The CDR3 region has the DNA TGCGCCAGCAGCTTAACGGGACAGAAAAACTCTGGGGCCAACGTCCTGACTTTC.

The rearrangement joins TRBV27 to TRBJ2-7, with a weak D call TRBD2 (5 bases). Germline lookup yields CDR1 MNHEY and CDR2 SMNVEV (reference sequence). V lost 3 bases and J lost 0, with 15 bases in between. The CDR3 covers 16 residues. CDR3 DNA: TGTGCCAGCAGTTTGGGTCCCGGGATTCCCTCCTACGAGCAGTACTTC. Amino acids: CASSLGPGIPSYEQYF.

The chain is built from TRBV15 and TRBJ2-1; D is perhaps TRBD1 (5 bases). CDR1 and CDR2 from the germline V gene are LNHNV and YYDKDF (reference sequence). Trimming stripped 4 bases from V and 5 bases from J, with 9 bases between. This CDR3 comprises 13 residues. CDR3 in amino acids: CATSILRDNEQFF. CDR3 nucleotides: TGTGCCACCAGCATCCTCAGGGACAATGAGCAGTTCTTC.

V usage is TRBV4-3 and J usage is TRBJ2-1; 9 positions match TRBD2. The germline V gene encodes CDR1 LGHNA and CDR2 YSLEER. This CDR3 comprises 16 residues. With V trimmed by 2 bases and J by 8 bases, 10 bases remained unmatched. CDR3 protein: CASSQLAGGPSDEQFF. CDR3 nucleotides: TGCGCCAGCAGCCAACTGGCGGGAGGGCCTAGCGATGAGCAGTTCTTC.

This clone showed up just once. The V call is TRBV30, the J call TRBJ1-6; no firm D call. The CDR3 covers 14 residues. Germline CDR1 reads GTSNPN; CDR2 reads SVGIG (reference sequence). V was cut by 4 bases and J by 0 bases, with 7 bases left in between. Here the CDR3 reads CAWTEFSYNSPLHF. The CDR3 bases are TGTGCCTGGACTGAGTTCTCCTATAATTCACCCCTCCACTTT.

The chain is built from TRBV6-5 and TRBJ2-7, with TRBD1 as a possible D gene (6 bases). Germline V lookup: CDR1 MNHEY, CDR2 SVGAGI. The CDR3 consists of 13 residues. V was pared by 5 bases and J by 5 bases, with 13 bases between. The CDR3 nucleotides read TGTGCCAGCAGTGTTCGACAGGCCAACGAGCAGTACTTC. It codes for CASSVRQANEQYF.

In this sample, this clone turned up many times. The chain links TRBV5-8 to TRBJ2-1; D is ambiguous. Trimming took off 0 bases at V and 2 bases at J, with 9 bases between the two ends. The CDR3 sequence is 15 residues long. Germline assignment: CDR1 SGHTS and CDR2 YDEGEE. The CDR3 spells CASSLADSPYNEQFF. The CDR3 DNA is TGTGCCAGCAGCTTGGCCGATAGCCCCTACAATGAGCAGTTCTTC.

The chain carries TRBV5-1 and TRBJ2-1, with D hard to call. Trimming removed 0 bases at V and 6 bases at J, with 10 bases between. Germline V gene lookup returns CDR1 SGHRS and CDR2 YFSETQ. The length of the CDR3 is 14 residues. CDR3 bases: TGCGCCAGCAGCTTGGATCCATCCCTCAATGAGCAGTTCTTC. Residues: CASSLDPSLNEQFF.

This clone was seen only a few times. The chain carries TRBV5-1 and TRBJ2-6; no clear D gene. With 5 bases removed from V and 4 bases from J, the gap between germline ends came to 10 bases. CDR3 size: 14 residues. Germline V gene data show CDR1 as SGHRS and CDR2 as YFSETQ. CDR3 loop: CASRRIPGANVLTF. The CDR3 DNA reads as TGCGCCAGCAGGAGGATCCCCGGGGCCAACGTCCTGACTTTC. The full variable domain, with the rest looked up from reference TRBV5-1 and TRBJ2-6, is KAGVTQTPRYLIKTRGQQVTLSCSPISGHRSVSWYQQTPGQGLQFLFEYFSETQRNKGNFPGRFSGRQFSNSRSEMNVSTLELGDSALYLCASRRIPGANVLTFGAGSRLTVL.

The chain uses TRBV27 and TRBJ2-5, with 8 bases identical to TRBD1. This CDR3 has 14 amino acids. The J segment lost 4 bases and the V segment lost 6 bases, leaving 7 bases of the junction unmatched. From germline, CDR1 is MNHEY and CDR2 SMNVEV (reference sequence). CDR3 DNA: TGTGCCAGCAGCTGGACAGGGAACGGAGAGACCCAGTACTTC. This gives the protein CASSWTGNGETQYF.